Sequencing of this TCR beta chain was carried out in a study of T cells after yellow fever vaccination. Study-wide results and caveats: After the booster, nearly 98% of CD4 and more than 75% of CD8 primary-response clones were re-detected. CD4 and CD8 compartments shared a small share of clonotypes.

Trimming took off 3 bases at V and 2 bases at J, with 9 bases between the two ends. This CDR3 region has 14 residues. Germline CDR1 SGHRS, CDR2 YFSETQ. Only a few counts were recorded for this clonotype. What it recognizes is unknown. TCRdb recomputed calls from the 5' RACE reads with MiXCR, one row per CDR3 protein. The sample yields 300,000 or so distinct CDR3 sequences, around 13% seen once. V usage is TRBV5-1 and J usage is TRBJ2-1, with D possibly matching TRBD2 (6 bases). Specimen: CD4+ T cells sorted from PBMCs, collected 45 days after the yellow fever booster vaccination. The receptor was derived from a man aged 30-40 years who received the YFV17D yellow fever vaccine. CDR3 DNA sequence: TGCGCCAGCAGCTACGGGGGAGCCTACAATGAGCAGTTCTTC. This encodes CASSYGGAYNEQFF.